The 30 T cell receptor beta chains presented below share a single source sample, sequenced in a study of blood T cells in healthy people across ages. A sample-barcoded 5' primer and a J-beta primer mix were used in a second PCR of about 6 to 11 cycles. TCRdb reprocessed the 5' RACE reads with MiXCR, giving one entry per CDR3 protein. Of about 640,000 distinct CDR3 sequences in the sample, roughly 50% are singletons; the top ten hold over 30%. Sequenced material: blood. The receptors come from a man in his sixties in good health.

The V and J genes are TRBV3-1 and TRBJ2-3; D is possibly TRBD2 (5 bases). This CDR3 region has 16 residues. Germline CDR1 is LGHDT and CDR2 is YNNKEL (reference sequence). Trimming pared 5 bases from V and 0 bases from J, leaving 15 bases between. This CDR3 reads CASSAPSFQSTDTQYF. In DNA, the CDR3 is TGTGCCAGCAGCGCTCCTAGCTTTCAAAGCACAGATACGCAGTATTTT.

This clonotype was seen a few times. The chain is built from TRBV28 and TRBJ1-1; the D is unclear. Germline assignment: CDR1 MDHEN and CDR2 SYDVKM. V was shortened by 3 bases and J by 5 bases, with 7 bases between the two germline ends. There are 12 residues in the CDR3. DNA of the CDR3: TGTGCCAGCAGTTTCTTGGTAACTGAAGCTTTCTTT. Its translation: CASSFLVTEAFF.

This chain connects TRBV12-3 or TRBV12-4 to TRBJ2-7; tentatively, D is TRBD1 (5 bases). The CDR3 is made up of 13 amino acids. V lost 3 bases and J lost 4, with 10 bases in between. The CDR3 region has the DNA TGTGCCAGCAGTTTCGCAGGGCGGTACGAGCAGTACTTC. Protein sequence: CASSFAGRYEQYF.

The CDR3 spells CSGTSGGISTDTQYF. The CDR3 DNA is TGCAGCGGGACTAGCGGGGGGATTAGCACAGATACGCAGTATTTT. The chain combines TRBV20-1 with TRBJ2-3; 15 nucleotides match TRBD2. CDR1 is DFQATT, CDR2 SNEGSKA, per germline (reference sequence). The CDR3 is 15 amino acids.

V usage is TRBV2 and J usage is TRBJ2-7, with TRBD1 identical over 8 bases. The germline V gene has CDR1 SNHLY and CDR2 FYNNEI. The V and J ends lost 7 bases and 5 bases, in that order; junction bases with no gene match: 10. The CDR3 has 14 residues. The CDR3 protein is CASTTTLQGDEQYF. In DNA, the CDR3 is TGTGCCAGCACCACTACTCTACAGGGGGACGAGCAGTACTTC.

The rearrangement joins TRBV20-1 to TRBJ1-6, with D possibly matching TRBD1 (5 bases). The CDR3 spans 17 residues. The V and J ends lost 0 bases and 0 bases respectively, with 12 bases between them. CDR1 DFQATT and CDR2 SNEGSKA come from the germline V gene (reference sequence). CDR3 sequence (DNA): TGCAGTGCTAGAGAGTCAGGGACTCGCTCCTATAATTCACCCCTCCACTTT. Amino acids: CSARESGTRSYNSPLHF.

The chain carries TRBV4-1 and TRBJ2-2; 7 bases map to TRBD1. CDR1 and CDR2 (germline): MGHRA, YSYEKL. The CDR3 runs 17 residues. J gave up 7 bases and V 1 base, and 12 bases lay outside the gene matches. CDR3 sequence reads: CASSQAMTGKLVGELFF. DNA of the CDR3: TGCGCCAGCAGCCAAGCAATGACAGGGAAGTTGGTCGGGGAGCTGTTTTTT.

This clonotype came up a few times. J is TRBJ2-5 and V is TRBV5-1, with D perhaps TRBD2 (5 bases). The tail of the sequence fits TRBJ2-7 better, so the J call may be wrong. The CDR3 totals 14 residues. Germline assignment: CDR1 SGHRS and CDR2 YFSETQ. DNA of the CDR3: TGCGCCAGCAGCATTCAATCCGGGAACTACGAGCAGTACTTC. It encodes CASSIQSGNYEQYF.

This clonotype appeared a few times. The genes are TRBV28 and TRBJ1-2, with TRBD1 identical over 7 bases. The trim removed 4 bases at V and 4 bases at J, leaving 6 bases unmatched. Germline V CDR1 and CDR2: MDHEN, SYDVKM. The CDR3 extends over 14 amino acids. This CDR3 is CASSSGQQFYGYTF. The CDR3 DNA is TGTGCCAGCAGTTCGGGACAGCAGTTCTATGGCTACACCTTC.

The chain employs TRBV20-1 and TRBJ2-7, with D uncertain. CDR3 length equals 16 residues. Trimming took 2 bases from V and 1 from J, leaving 18 bases between them. Germline CDR1 is DFQATT and CDR2 is SNEGSKA (reference sequence). CDR3: CSARLGRSIGSYEQYF. CDR3 sequence (DNA): TGCAGTGCTAGATTGGGCAGGTCAATTGGTTCCTACGAGCAGTACTTC.

This rearrangement joins TRBV6-1 to TRBJ2-7; 9 bases fit TRBD2. The CDR3 contains 16 residues. Germline CDR1 and CDR2: MNHNS and SASEGT. Trimming took 4 bases from V and 0 from J; bases not matched to a gene: 7. CDR3 nucleotides: TGTGCCAGCAGTGGACCAGAAGCGGGGGGCTCCTACGAGCAGTACTTC. It yields the protein CASSGPEAGGSYEQYF.

The chain employs TRBV24-1 and TRBJ2-1; 11 positions match TRBD2. This CDR3 contains 17 residues. The V and J ends lost 2 bases and 4 bases, in that order; junction bases with no gene match: 6. Germline V gene data show CDR1 as KGHDR and CDR2 as SFDVKD. CDR3 sequence (DNA): TGTGCCACCAGTGATTCCCCGACTAGCGGGAATTACAATGAGCAGTTCTTC. It is translated as CATSDSPTSGNYNEQFF.

This chain joins TRBV12-3 or TRBV12-4 and TRBJ1-2; possibly TRBD1 for D (6 bases). V lost 2 bases to trimming and J lost 4 bases, with 11 bases between them. The CDR3 runs 14 residues. The CDR3 DNA is TGTGCCAGCAGTTTAAGGGACAAGTTCTATGGCTACACCTTC. Its protein product is CASSLRDKFYGYTF.

The chain has TRBV10-3 and TRBJ2-5; 10 nucleotides agree with TRBD1. Germline CDR1 reads ENHRY; CDR2 reads SYGVKD. Trimming took 6 bases from V and 0 from J; bases not matched to a gene: 4. This CDR3 is 15 amino acids long. The CDR3 DNA sequence: TGTGCCATCAGCCGGGACAGGGGCGACCAAGAGACCCAGTACTTC. Amino acid sequence: CAISRDRGDQETQYF.

This clonotype turned up a few times. The CDR3 coding sequence is TGTGCCAGCAGTTACGCGGGGACAGGCTTTTTGGAGCAGTACTTC. Translating gives CASSYAGTGFLEQYF. The chain couples TRBV6-5 to TRBJ2-7; TRBD1 matches at 8 bases. In germline, CDR1 is MNHEY, CDR2 SVGAGI. Trimming cost V 2 bases and J 7 bases; bases outside gene matches: 10. This CDR3 is built from 15 residues.

The J gene is TRBJ2-1, the V gene TRBV5-1, with 8 bases identical to TRBD2. CDR1 is SGHRS, CDR2 YFSETQ, per germline. Trimming removed 4 bases from V and 8 bases from J; junction bases left unmatched: 14. CDR3 length: 16 residues. The CDR3: CASSPYLAGGSDEQFF. The CDR3 DNA reads as TGCGCCAGCAGCCCCTACTTGGCGGGGGGTTCGGATGAGCAGTTCTTC.

This clonotype was picked up a small number of times. V usage is TRBV9 and J usage is TRBJ2-1, with D tentatively TRBD2 (6 bases). With 0 bases removed from V and 6 bases from J, the gap between germline ends came to 16 bases. From germline, CDR1 is SGDLS and CDR2 YYNGEE. CDR3 size: 16 residues. As DNA, the CDR3 is TGTGCCAGCAGCGTAGACACGGGGGTCCTCGCCAATGAGCAGTTCTTC. This codes for CASSVDTGVLANEQFF. The whole variable domain, remainder taken from reference TRBV9 and TRBJ2-1, is DSGVTQTPKHLITATGQRVTLRCSPRSGDLSVYWYQQSLDQGLQFLIQYYNGEERAKGNILERFSAQQFPDLHSELNLSSLELGDSALYFCASSVDTGVLANEQFFGPGTRLTVL.

This clonotype appeared once. The rearrangement joins TRBV7-9 to TRBJ1-2; D not resolved. The V end was cut by 5 bases, the J end by 3 bases, with 16 bases between. This CDR3 spans 15 amino acids. Germline-derived CDR1 and CDR2 are SEHNR and FQNEAQ (reference sequence). CDR3 DNA sequence: TGTGCCAGCAGCGGCGACTCTAAAGGGTACTATGGCTACACCTTC. Protein product: CASSGDSKGYYGYTF.

With regard to this clonotype: A clone one base away is much larger, so this may be a read error. The gene calls are TRBV7-9 and TRBJ1-4; the D gene is possibly TRBD1 (6 bases). The CDR3 extends over 14 amino acids. CDR1 is SEHNR and CDR2 is FQNEAQ in the germline V gene (reference sequence). The CDR3 spells CACSLQGSGEKLFF. As DNA, the CDR3 is TGTGCCTGCAGCCTACAGGGTTCGGGTGAAAAACTGTTTTTT. The full variable domain, in which reference TRBV7-9 and TRBJ1-4 provide the parts outside the CDR3, is DTGVSQNPRHKITKRGQNVTFRCDPISEHNRLYWYRQTLGQGPEFLTYFQNEAQLEKSRLLSDRFSAERPKGSFSTLEIQRTEQGDSAMYLCACSLQGSGEKLFFGSGTQLSVL.

In its sample, this clonotype was seen many times. Germline and junction disagree at one end, which may indicate a read error. The chain carries TRBV7-9 and TRBJ2-5; TRBD1 is a possible D gene (5 bases). The CDR3 is 14 residues long. Germline CDR1 SEHNR, CDR2 FQNEAQ (reference sequence). This chain's CDR3 is CASSSRAGQETQYF. CDR3 DNA sequence: TGCGCCAGCAGCTCCAGGGCAGGCCAAGAGACCCAGTACTTC.

The sample holds a few counts of this clonotype. This chain joins TRBV5-6 and TRBJ2-1; TRBD1 aligns across 9 bases. In germline, CDR1 is SGHDT, CDR2 YYEEEE. The V and J ends lost 4 bases and 5 bases, in that order; junction bases with no gene match: 7. There are 15 residues in the CDR3. In nucleotides, the CDR3 is TGTGCCAGCAGCGGTAGACAGGGGGGGGACAATGAGCAGTTCTTC. Residues: CASSGRQGGDNEQFF.

In nucleotides, the CDR3 is TGCAGTGCTGGGGGACAGGGAGGAGAGACCCAGTACTTC. Protein: CSAGGQGGETQYF. This chain links TRBV20-1 with TRBJ2-5, with 9 positions matching TRBD1. This CDR3 spans 13 amino acids. Germline values: CDR1 DFQATT, CDR2 SNEGSKA (reference sequence). The ends lost 5 bases at V and 4 bases at J; junction bases unmatched: 5.

This chain uses TRBV18 with TRBJ1-5, with D uncertain. Germline V gives CDR1 KGHSH, CDR2 LQKENI. V gave up 1 base and J gave up 0 bases, with 13 bases separating them. The CDR3 length is 17 residues. As DNA, the CDR3 is TGTGCCAGCTCACCACTTTCCGGGAGGGCTAGCAATCAGCCCCAGCATTTT. Amino acid sequence: CASSPLSGRASNQPQHF.

This clonotype has more than one count but fewer than ten. The chain couples TRBV15 to TRBJ2-5; D may match TRBD1 or TRBD2 (5 bases each). Germline lookup yields CDR1 LNHNV and CDR2 YYDKDF (reference sequence). The CDR3 runs to 15 residues. V gave up 2 bases and J gave up 3 bases, with 13 bases separating them. The CDR3 DNA reads TGTGCCACCAGCAGACTGGGGATGGGGGAAGAGACCCAGTACTTC. Translating it yields CATSRLGMGEETQYF.

The genes are TRBV4-2 and TRBJ2-7; maybe TRBD1 (5 bases). CDR1 and CDR2 from the germline V gene are LGHNA and YNFKEQ. The CDR3 is 13 amino acids. Trimming removed 3 bases at V and 3 bases at J, with 9 bases between. DNA of the CDR3: TGTGCCAGCAGCCAGGGGCCAGGCTACGAGCAGTACTTC. This codes for CASSQGPGYEQYF.

The V and J genes are TRBV3-1 and TRBJ2-5, with 7 nucleotides matching TRBD1. Germline loops: CDR1 LGHDT, CDR2 YNNKEL (reference sequence). This CDR3 spans 15 amino acids. V was clipped by 4 bases and J by 5 bases; unmatched bases: 10. The CDR3 DNA follows: TGTGCCAGCAGCCCCACTCGACAGGGTTGGGAGACCCAGTACTTC. It specifies CASSPTRQGWETQYF.

This chain joins TRBV9 and TRBJ1-2; a weak D match, TRBD1 (5 bases). The germline V and J ends were trimmed by 3 bases and 1 base, with 13 bases remaining between them. CDR1 is SGDLS and CDR2 is YYNGEE in the germline V gene. The length of the CDR3 is 15 residues. CDR3 in amino acids: CASSAPGRINYGYTF. As DNA, the CDR3 is TGTGCCAGCAGCGCCCCGGGGCGTATTAACTATGGCTACACCTTC.

This clonotype was seen a handful of times. The V gene is TRBV28, the J gene TRBJ2-7; 7 bases map to TRBD1. The CDR3 is made up of 14 amino acids. Germline V gene lookup returns CDR1 MDHEN and CDR2 SYDVKM. With V trimmed by 5 bases and J by 4 bases, 8 bases remained unmatched. CDR3 sequence: CASSTRQGGYEQYF. In nucleotides, the CDR3 is TGTGCCAGCAGTACCCGACAGGGCGGGTACGAGCAGTACTTC.

Note on this clonotype: This may be a read error, as it is one base from a much larger clone. This rearrangement joins TRBV7-8 to TRBJ2-5, with D uncertain. The CDR3 has 14 amino acids. Germline CDR1 and CDR2: SGHVS and FQNEAQ. The CDR3 nucleotides are TGTGCCAACAGCCATCGCCGTAGCCTGGAGACCCAGTACTTC. Amino acids: CANSHRRSLETQYF.

There are a few counts of this clonotype. The chain recombines TRBV5-1 with TRBJ2-3, with a weak D call TRBD1 (6 bases). The CDR3 extends over 15 amino acids. Germline CDR1 and CDR2: SGHRS and YFSETQ. Trimming removed 4 bases from V and 4 bases from J, with 16 bases in between. The CDR3, as DNA: TGCGCCAGCAGCCCAGGGGTAATCGGGCCAGATACGCAGTATTTT. This encodes CASSPGVIGPDTQYF.